The 5 T cell receptor beta chains below come from one sample, sequenced in a study of blood T cell repertoires in COVID-19. TCRdb keeps only in-frame clones here, not all; method: immunoSEQ multiplex PCR. The sample carries around 270,000 clones, approximately 90% recorded once. Material for sequencing was peripheral blood. These receptors came from a man aged 35-49 years with acute or convalescent COVID-19.

The V gene is TRBV5-4, the J gene TRBJ2-1; possibly TRBD1 for D (5 bases). V dropped 4 bases and J dropped 9 bases, with 17 bases sitting between them. Germline-derived CDR1 and CDR2 are SGHNT and YYREEE (reference sequence). The CDR3 is made up of 14 amino acids. The CDR3 protein is CASSLQGSYGEQFF. The CDR3 DNA follows: TGTGCCAGCAGCCTGCAGGGTTCCTACGGTGAGCAGTTCTTC.

The chain couples TRBV5-1 to TRBJ2-2; D is unresolved. V lost 2 bases, J lost 5 bases, and 10 bases lay in between. The length of the CDR3 is 14 residues. The V gene's germline CDR1 is SGHRS and CDR2 YFSETQ. CDR3 amino acids: CASSLRRETGELFF. CDR3 DNA: TGCGCCAGCAGCTTACGGAGAGAAACCGGGGAGCTGTTTTTT.

The chain has TRBV11-2 and TRBJ2-2; tentatively, D is TRBD2 (5 bases). The V end lost 7 bases, the J end lost 6 bases, and 21 bases lay between the germline ends. The CDR3 extends over 16 amino acids. The germline gives CDR1 SGHAT, CDR2 FQNNGV. The CDR3 nucleotides read TGTGCCAGCAACCCCTCCGGCACTAGTCCCGCCGGGGAGCTGTTTTTT. It encodes CASNPSGTSPAGELFF.

The gene calls are TRBV12-3 or TRBV12-4 and TRBJ2-7, with D possibly being TRBD2 (6 bases). The V end was cut by 3 bases, the J end by 3 bases, with 9 bases between. There are 13 residues in the CDR3. CDR3 residues: CASSLGGLYEQYF. The CDR3 nucleotides read TGTGCCAGCAGTTTGGGGGGTCTCTACGAGCAGTACTTC.

The V gene is TRBV19, the J gene TRBJ1-1, with D uncertain. V lost 4 bases to trimming and J lost 2 bases, with 8 bases between them. The germline V gene has CDR1 LNHDA and CDR2 SQIVND (reference sequence). The CDR3 consists of 13 residues. CDR3 amino acids: CASSTSFNTEAFF. The CDR3 DNA sequence: TGTGCCAGTAGTACCTCCTTTAACACTGAAGCTTTCTTT.